One T cell receptor (beta chain) is described in this entry. Each TCR library consumed around 3,600 ng of total RNA. Reprocessing the 5' RACE reads, TCRdb reports a single entry for every CDR3 protein and omits DNA. The sample data list approximately 400,000 distinct CDR3 sequences. The data are from a study of monozygotic twins with inflammatory bowel disease. The sample comprised blood. The receptor comes from a human donor with ulcerative colitis or Crohn's disease, or a healthy co-twin of an affected twin (not recorded which).

Here the CDR3 reads CASSPNGQGYEQYF. The chain carries TRBV18 and TRBJ2-7; as DNA is missing, the TRBD1 call by TCRdb cannot be tested. CDR1 is KGHSH and CDR2 is LQKENI in the germline V gene. The CDR3 runs 14 residues.